Listed below are T cell receptor beta chains from one sample, sequenced in a study of blood T cells in healthy people across ages. TCRdb reprocessed the 5' RACE reads with MiXCR, giving one entry per CDR3 protein. The sample carries 730,000 or so distinct CDR3 sequences, around 38% recorded once. Sequenced input: blood. The receptor set was obtained from an elderly man in good health. The CDR3 runs from the conserved cysteine through the conserved F or W. Fields, in order: clone size, CDR3 length, J gene, D gene, V gene, CDR3 DNA, CDR3 protein. A D gene is named only where the DNA matches it firmly. Clone size is shown for a subset of rows, as once, few, many or a class of expanded clone.

>few|16|TRBJ2-7|TRBD1|TRBV27
TGTGCCAGCAGTCGTTACCCGACAGGGGTCGGCTACGAGCAGTACTTC
CASSRYPTGVGYEQYF
>NA|14|TRBJ2-7|NA|TRBV7-6
TGTGCCAGCAGCACGGACTACCCCGCCTACGAGCAGTACTTC
CASSTDYPAYEQYF
>NA|14|TRBJ2-7|TRBD1|TRBV20-1
TGCAGTGCCGGAACCGGGACAGGCTCCTACGAGCAGTACTTC
CSAGTGTGSYEQYF
>few|16|TRBJ1-6|TRBD1|TRBV3-1
TGTGCCAGCAGCCCCCGGACAGGCAACGTTAATTCACCCCTCCACTTT
CASSPRTGNVNSPLHF
>many|17|TRBJ2-3|NA|TRBV7-2
TGTGCCAGCAGCCTCATGCCGCTCCGAGTCACCACAGATACGCAGTATTTT
CASSLMPLRVTTDTQYF
>few|16|TRBJ2-5|NA|TRBV27
TGTGCCAGCAGTTTATACGGGACCGGGTTTTCGGAGACCCAGTACTTC
CASSLYGTGFSETQYF
>many|12|TRBJ2-1|NA|TRBV5-1
TGCGCCAGCAGCTCAACGAAGGGTGAGCAGTTCTTC
CASSSTKGEQFF
>NA|13|TRBJ2-1|TRBD1|TRBV13
TGTGCCAGCAGACGGACAGGGGCCAATGAGCAGTTCTTC
CASRRTGANEQFF
>NA|15|TRBJ2-3|TRBD2|TRBV12-3/TRBV12-4
TGTGCCAGCACTGGCACTAGCGGGAGGCCCCCATCGCAGTATTTT
CASTGTSGRPPSQYF
>NA|14|TRBJ2-1|NA|TRBV12-3/TRBV12-4
TGTGCTAGCACTATAACCGGCCCTCGGGATGAGCAGTTCTTC
CASTITGPRDEQFF
>NA|14|TRBJ1-5|NA|TRBV25-1
TGTGCCAGCAGTGAATCGGGCAGGAATCAGCCCCAGCATTTT
CASSESGRNQPQHF
>many|12|TRBJ2-7|NA|TRBV29-1
TGCAGCGTCCTCGACAAGTACTACGAGCAGTACTTC
CSVLDKYYEQYF
>NA|13|TRBJ2-5|NA|TRBV7-2
TGTGCCAGCAGCAAACGCTTCCCCGAGACCCAGTACTTC
CASSKRFPETQYF
>NA|14|TRBJ2-7|NA|TRBV7-2
TGTGCCAGCAGCGTAGATCAGGCCGCCTACGAGCAGTACTTC
CASSVDQAAYEQYF
>many|16|TRBJ1-6|NA|TRBV7-2
TGTGCCAGCAGATCTACAGGGAGCTCCTATAATTCACCCCTCCACTTT
CASRSTGSSYNSPLHF
>many|11|TRBJ2-7|NA|TRBV6-2/TRBV6-3
TGTGCCAGCAGTAAACAGTACGAGCAGTACTTC
CASSKQYEQYF
>NA|15|TRBJ2-1|NA|TRBV7-6
TGTGCCAGCAGCAAAGGGGCGGGAAGCTCCAATGAGCAGTTCTTC
CASSKGAGSSNEQFF
>NA|13|TRBJ1-2|NA|TRBV20-1
TGCAGTGCTAGAGAGGCGGCAGCCTATGGCTACACCTTC
CSAREAAAYGYTF
>NA|16|TRBJ2-7|NA|TRBV7-2
TGTGCCAGCAGGCTCAATACAGGGATTATCTCCTACGAGCAGTACTTC
CASRLNTGIISYEQYF
>NA|15|TRBJ1-1|NA|TRBV6-6
TGTGCCAGCAGTTCCCAAGGGGGGCGTAGGACTGAAGCTTTCTTT
CASSSQGGRRTEAFF
>NA|15|TRBJ2-7|NA|TRBV20-1
TGCAGTGCTACCAGCGGCGGCTACTCCTACAATGAGCAGTACTTC
CSATSGGYSYNEQYF
>many|17|TRBJ2-3|TRBD1|TRBV7-2
TGTGCCAGCAGCTCGACGGACAGGTCCAGGGGTACAGATACGCAGTATTTT
CASSSTDRSRGTDTQYF
>few|13|TRBJ1-6|NA|TRBV20-1
TGCAGTGCTAGCGTCAGGGATGATTCACCCCTCCACTTT
CSASVRDDSPLHF
>NA|14|TRBJ2-1|TRBD2|TRBV20-1
TGCAGTGCTCTTAGGGCTAGCGGTTACAATGAGCAGTTCTTC
CSALRASGYNEQFF
>many|17|TRBJ2-3|NA|TRBV5-1
TGCGCCAGCAGCCGCGGACGAGGGGACACCAGCACAGATACGCAGTATTTT
CASSRGRGDTSTDTQYF
>NA|14|TRBJ2-7|NA|TRBV5-1
TGCGCCAGCAGCATATACGGCAGCTCCTACGAGCAGTACTTC
CASSIYGSSYEQYF